A selection of T cell receptor beta chains follows, all from one sample in a study of T-cell memory formation after mild COVID-19. TCRdb re-analysed the 5' RACE reads in MiXCR, keeping a single row per CDR3 protein. Among a few hundred thousand distinct CDR3 sequences listed, roughly 20% were seen once. The material sequenced was PBMCs or a T cell subset sorted from them (not recorded which). The receptors were sampled from a man between 18 and 29 years old who had mild COVID-19 (a few samples of this study predate the infection). Cell type and time point are not known. Each CDR3 is given with its conserved first and last residue. The D gene is left open where the match is weak. Not all rows give a size; the values are once, few, many and, for expanded clones, a class.

NA,TRBV6-5,few,TRBJ1-6,CASSYWVEPNSPLHF,TGTGCCAGCAGTTACTGGGTGGAGCCGAATTCACCCCTCCACTTT
NA,TRBV5-5,NA,TRBJ1-2,CASTDGGGNYGYTF,TGTGCCAGCACCGACGGCGGGGGGAACTATGGCTACACCTTC
NA,TRBV5-1,NA,TRBJ1-2,CASSPLRAVGYGYTF,TGCGCCAGCAGCCCGCTGCGGGCGGTGGGGTATGGCTACACCTTC
NA,TRBV5-1,NA,TRBJ2-7,CASSFSADAPKQYF,TGCGCCAGCAGCTTTTCGGCCGACGCCCCCAAGCAGTACTTC
NA,TRBV10-2,few,TRBJ2-7,CASSERYEQYF,TGCGCCAGCAGTGAGAGGTACGAGCAGTACTTC
NA,TRBV18,NA,TRBJ2-7,CASSPYSGSHEQYF,TGTGCCAGCTCACCATATTCAGGGTCCCACGAGCAGTACTTC
NA,TRBV20-1,few,TRBJ2-2,CSAMRTVNTGELFF,TGCAGTGCTATGAGGACAGTGAACACCGGGGAGCTGTTTTTT
TRBD2,TRBV7-2,many,TRBJ2-3,CASSRNSGSADTQYF,TGTGCCAGCAGCCGAAATAGCGGGAGCGCAGATACGCAGTATTTT
NA,TRBV3-1,NA,TRBJ2-5,CASSQKVRVETQYF,TGTGCCAGCAGCCAGAAAGTCAGGGTGGAGACCCAGTACTTC
NA,TRBV24-1,NA,TRBJ2-2,CATKQEGGELFF,TGTGCCACCAAGCAGGAGGGCGGGGAGCTGTTTTTT
NA,TRBV12-3/TRBV12-4,NA,TRBJ2-5,CASRPTTTPLRGAQYF,TGTGCCAGCAGGCCAACTACTACGCCTCTTAGAGGGGCCCAGTACTTC
NA,TRBV20-1,few,TRBJ1-3,CSARGGLGNTIYF,TGCAGTGCAAGGGGGGGGCTCGGAAACACCATATATTTT
NA,TRBV5-6,few,TRBJ1-2,CASSLVEGANYGYTF,TGTGCCAGCAGCTTGGTCGAGGGAGCTAACTATGGCTACACCTTC
NA,TRBV20-1,NA,TRBJ1-1,CSAGQLNTEAFF,TGCAGTGCCGGACAGTTGAACACTGAAGCTTTCTTT
NA,TRBV29-1,NA,TRBJ2-1,CSLGNNEQFF,TGCAGCCTGGGGAACAATGAGCAGTTCTTC
TRBD2,TRBV15,NA,TRBJ2-1,CATSRDPRRGGRDEQFF,TGTGCCACCAGCAGAGATCCGAGGCGGGGGGGGCGGGATGAGCAGTTCTTC
TRBD1,TRBV7-9,many,TRBJ2-1,CASSFSTGATYNEQFF,TGTGCCAGCAGCTTCTCAACAGGGGCGACCTACAATGAGCAGTTCTTC
TRBD1,TRBV5-1,few,TRBJ2-1,CASSLGGTASYNEQFF,TGCGCCAGCAGCTTGGGAGGGACAGCCTCCTACAATGAGCAGTTCTTC
NA,TRBV5-1,NA,TRBJ1-2,CASSFGWPNGYTF,TGCGCCAGCAGCTTCGGCTGGCCGAATGGCTACACCTTC
TRBD1,TRBV7-9,few,TRBJ2-2,CASSVTGGSGELFF,TGTGCCAGCAGCGTTACAGGGGGGTCCGGGGAGCTGTTTTTT
NA,TRBV4-1,NA,TRBJ1-2,CASSQDNGGSYGYTF,TGCGCCAGCAGCCAAGATAATGGAGGGAGCTATGGCTACACCTTC
NA,TRBV5-4,NA,TRBJ1-4,CASSLGEGATNEKLFF,TGTGCCAGCAGCTTGGGTGAGGGGGCAACTAATGAAAAACTGTTTTTT
NA,TRBV5-1,few,TRBJ1-2,CASGGHPDYGYTF,TGCGCCAGCGGCGGGCACCCCGATTATGGCTACACCTTC
TRBD1,TRBV12-3/TRBV12-4,NA,TRBJ1-5,CASSFRTGTSNQPQHF,TGTGCCAGCAGTTTTCGGACAGGGACAAGCAATCAGCCCCAGCATTTT
NA,TRBV9,few,TRBJ1-2,CASSALQLRGYTF,TGTGCCAGCAGCGCGCTACAGCTTCGCGGCTACACCTTC
TRBD1,TRBV7-9,NA,TRBJ2-4,CASSPGQGANRDIQYF,TGTGCCAGCAGTCCTGGACAGGGGGCCAATAGGGACATTCAGTACTTC
NA,TRBV11-2,NA,TRBJ2-1,CASSLIPGSDNEQFF,TGTGCCAGCAGCTTAATTCCCGGTTCAGACAATGAGCAGTTCTTC
TRBD1,TRBV5-1,few,TRBJ2-2,CASRFGTVGTGELFF,TGCGCCAGCAGGTTCGGGACAGTCGGAACCGGGGAGCTGTTTTTT
TRBD2,TRBV27,NA,TRBJ2-3,CASTYSGGTDTQYF,TGTGCCAGCACCTATAGCGGGGGCACAGATACGCAGTATTTT
NA,TRBV5-1,NA,TRBJ2-1,CASSLLQLSYNEQFF,TGCGCCAGCAGCTTGTTACAGCTCTCCTACAATGAGCAGTTCTTC
TRBD2,TRBV20-1,NA,TRBJ2-1,CSAAGAGGLNEQFF,TGCAGTGCCGCCGGGGCGGGGGGGCTGAATGAGCAGTTCTTC
NA,TRBV4-3,few,TRBJ2-2,CASSRVQGAGELFF,TGCGCCAGCAGCCGAGTACAGGGAGCCGGGGAGCTGTTTTTT
TRBD1,TRBV24-1,NA,TRBJ2-1,CATSQWSTGPYNEQFF,TGTGCCACCAGTCAGTGGTCGACAGGGCCATACAATGAGCAGTTCTTC